Listed below are T cell receptor beta chains from one sample, sequenced in a study of PD-L1 blockade in urothelial cancer. Profiling relied on immunoSEQ multiplex PCR, and the TCRdb table lists in-frame clones only, not all of them. The sample consists of tens of thousands of clones, roughly 87% of them appearing once. Sequenced here: PBMCs, sampled around atezolizumab (anti-PD-L1) treatment. Receptors were obtained from a woman aged 70-85 years with urothelial cancer. CDR3s include the opening cysteine and the closing phenylalanine or tryptophan. Each record gives: V gene, CDR3 length, clone size, D gene, J gene, CDR3 DNA, CDR3 protein. D genes are given only for firm matches. The size of a clone is reported for some rows only, either as once, few or many, or as a class for expanded clones.

TRBV4-1	14	-	TRBD1	TRBJ1-1	TGCGCCAGCAGCCGGGGACAGTTGAACACTGAAGCTTTCTTT	CASSRGQLNTEAFF
TRBV6-5	13	-	TRBD2	TRBJ2-5	TGTGCCAGCTGGGGGGGGTACCAAGAGACCCAGTACTTC	CASWGGYQETQYF
TRBV7-9	16	-	TRBD1	TRBJ2-1	TGTGCCAGCAGCAGGGGCGGACAGGGGGCAGGCAATGAGCAGTTCTTC	CASSRGGQGAGNEQFF
TRBV21-1	22	-	-	TRBJ2-2	TGTGCCAGCAGCAAAAAAGGGGGAGGGACTAGCGGGACAAACGCGAACACCGGGGAGCTGTTTTTT	CASSKKGGGTSGTNANTGELFF
TRBV10-3	16	-	TRBD1	TRBJ1-6	TGTGCCATCAGTGCCGGGACAGGGGCCTATAATTCACCCCTCCACTTT	CAISAGTGAYNSPLHF
TRBV9	11	once	-	TRBJ2-1	TGTGCCAGCAGCGTAGCGGATGAGCAGTTCTTC	CASSVADEQFF
TRBV5-1	14	-	-	TRBJ2-7	TGCGCCAGCAGCTTGGGACAGGTCCCCTACGAGCAGTACTTC	CASSLGQVPYEQYF
TRBV19	13	once	-	TRBJ1-5	TGTGCCAGTAGCGGGGGTCGCAATCAGCCCCAGCATTTT	CASSGGRNQPQHF
TRBV2	14	-	-	TRBJ1-5	TGTGCCAGCAGTGGGACTGCGAGCAATCAGCCCCAGCATTTT	CASSGTASNQPQHF
TRBV4-3	13	once	-	TRBJ2-5	TGCGCCAGCAGCCAAGACTTAGAGGAGACCCAGTACTTC	CASSQDLEETQYF
TRBV5-4	17	-	-	TRBJ2-3	TGTGCCAGCAGAGAAATCCTCGGCAGGGGAAGCACAGATACGCAGTATTTT	CASREILGRGSTDTQYF
TRBV18	14	-	-	TRBJ2-7	TGTGCCAGCTCTGCCCTACAGGGTACCTACGAGCAGTACTTC	CASSALQGTYEQYF
TRBV30	14	-	-	TRBJ1-2	TGTGCCTGGAGTGTAGGGACACAAAACTATGGCTACACCTTC	CAWSVGTQNYGYTF
TRBV7-2	15	-	TRBD2	TRBJ2-3	TGTGCCAGCAGCTTGCAGCGGGGGAGGACAGATACGCAGTATTTT	CASSLQRGRTDTQYF
TRBV18	17	-	TRBD1	TRBJ2-2	TGTGCCAGCTCACCACCTACAGGGGCCCCGAACACCGGGGAGCTGTTTTTT	CASSPPTGAPNTGELFF
TRBV6-5	15	-	-	TRBJ1-2	TGTGCCAGCAGTTACGGCCCCAGGGGAGACTATGGCTACACCTTC	CASSYGPRGDYGYTF
TRBV10-3	13	-	-	TRBJ1-2	TGTGCCTCCTCACCCGGGGTACCCTATGGCTACACCTTC	CASSPGVPYGYTF
TRBV11-2	15	few	TRBD2	TRBJ2-1	TGTGCCAGCAGCCGGGGACTAGCGGAAGACAATGAGCAGTTCTTC	CASSRGLAEDNEQFF
TRBV4-1	15	once	TRBD1	TRBJ1-3	TGCGCCAGCAGGGTGACAGGGGGTCTTGGAAACACCATATATTTT	CASRVTGGLGNTIYF
TRBV28	14	-	TRBD1	TRBJ1-5	TGTGCCAGCTCAGACAGGGGGGCTAATCAGCCCCAGCATTTT	CASSDRGANQPQHF
TRBV6-1	14	-	-	TRBJ1-4	TGTGCCAGCAGTGAGGGGAGCGCTAATGAAAAACTGTTTTTT	CASSEGSANEKLFF
TRBV7-3	14	-	-	TRBJ2-2	TGTGCCAGCAAAGCTATAGGAGGTACCGGGGAGCTGTTTTTT	CASKAIGGTGELFF
TRBV6-9	20	-	TRBD2	TRBJ2-1	TGTGCCAGCAGTTATCCCCCCCGTCCGGGACTAGCGGGGGGAAACAATGAGCAGTTCTTC	CASSYPPRPGLAGGNNEQFF
TRBV11-2	13	-	-	TRBJ1-2	TGTGCCAGCAGCTTAGGACAGCAGAGTGGGCCAACCTTC	CASSLGQQSGPTF
TRBV30	13	-	-	TRBJ2-3	TGTGCCTGGAGTGTACGAGACAGGGATACGCAGTATTTT	CAWSVRDRDTQYF
TRBV6-5	16	-	TRBD2	TRBJ2-5	TGTGCCAGCAGTTACTCGGTTAGCGGGGGCCAAAAGACCCAGTACTTC	CASSYSVSGGQKTQYF
TRBV11-2	12	-	-	TRBJ2-3	TGTGCCAGCAGCCCCAACACAGATACGCAGTATTTT	CASSPNTDTQYF
TRBV7-3	16	-	TRBD1	TRBJ2-1	TGTGCCAGCAGCGTACAGGGGGCAGTAGCATTGGATGAGCAGTTCTTC	CASSVQGAVALDEQFF
TRBV6-5	16	-	-	TRBJ2-7	TGTGCCAGCAGTTACTCGTTCCACTCGGAGGGTTACGAGCAGTACTTC	CASSYSFHSEGYEQYF
TRBV19	15	-	TRBD1	TRBJ1-2	TGTGCCAGTAGTATCCTGACAGGGAACAACTATGGCTACACCTTC	CASSILTGNNYGYTF
TRBV6-4	16	-	TRBD2	TRBJ2-1	TGTGCCAGCAGTGAATTCTCCCTAGCGGGGTACAATGAGCAGTTCTTC	CASSEFSLAGYNEQFF
TRBV5-1	14	-	-	TRBJ2-2	TGCGCCAGCAGCGTCCGGAGCGAAACCGGGGAGCTGTTTTTT	CASSVRSETGELFF
TRBV12-5	13	-	-	TRBJ2-5	TGTGCTAGTGGAATGGGAGGCCAAGAGACCCAGTACTTC	CASGMGGQETQYF
TRBV10-3	18	-	TRBD2	TRBJ2-3	TGTGCCATCAGTGACCCCTATGGACTAGCGGGGGGGCGAGATACGCAGTATTTT	CAISDPYGLAGGRDTQYF
TRBV5-6	17	-	TRBD2	TRBJ2-2	TGTGCCAGCAGCTTGGCCTTTGGACTCGGGAGGGCCGGGGAGCTGTTTTTT	CASSLAFGLGRAGELFF
TRBV18	17	-	TRBD1	TRBJ1-1	TGTGCCAGCTCACCCACCGCAGACAGGGGGCGCGCAACTGAAGCTTTCTTT	CASSPTADRGRATEAFF
TRBV7-8	20	-	TRBD2	TRBJ2-3	TGTGCCAGCAGCCAAGGCATACCCAGGGAACTAGCGGGGGTGTCAGATACGCAGTATTTT	CASSQGIPRELAGVSDTQYF
TRBV19	14	once	TRBD1	TRBJ1-2	TGTGCCAGTAGGGTAACAGGGGTTGGCTATGGCTACACCTTC	CASRVTGVGYGYTF
TRBV18	16	once	TRBD1	TRBJ2-7	TGTGCCAGCTCACCACCGGAGGGACAGGGGCCCTACGAGCAGTACTTC	CASSPPEGQGPYEQYF
TRBV27	15	-	TRBD1	TRBJ1-6	TGTGCCAGCAGTTCTACAGGGGGCCTCAATTCACCCCTCCACTTT	CASSSTGGLNSPLHF
TRBV6-5	15	-	-	TRBJ1-4	TGTGCCAGCAGTTATTCGGTGCCATCTAATGAAAAACTGTTTTTT	CASSYSVPSNEKLFF
TRBV9	16	-	TRBD2	TRBJ2-1	TGTGCCAGCAGCGCGCCGGGACTAGCGGGAGTTCATGAGCAGTTCTTC	CASSAPGLAGVHEQFF
TRBV6-1	13	-	-	TRBJ1-5	TGTGCCAGTACAGTCGTCGGCGATCAGCCCCAGCATTTT	CASTVVGDQPQHF
TRBV27	15	-	-	TRBJ2-7	TGTGCCAGCAGTTTGGTTGACAGGAGAACCTACGAGCAGTACTTC	CASSLVDRRTYEQYF
TRBV28	15	-	-	TRBJ2-1	TGTGCCAGCAGTTTACTTGGCGGGCGAGGGAATGAGCAGTTCTTC	CASSLLGGRGNEQFF
TRBV11-1	18	-	TRBD2	TRBJ2-5	TGTGCCAGCAGCAAAGGGACTAGCGGGAGGGCCGCATGGGGGACCCAGTACTTC	CASSKGTSGRAAWGTQYF
TRBV4-1	15	-	-	TRBJ2-5	TGCGCCAGCAGCCAAGAGGGCAGGGGACGGAAGACCCAGTACTTC	CASSQEGRGRKTQYF
TRBV5-5	17	-	TRBD1	TRBJ2-3	TGTGCCAGCAGCTTGGATGGGACAGGGGGACCCACAGATACGCAGTATTTT	CASSLDGTGGPTDTQYF
TRBV4-1	18	-	TRBD1	TRBJ1-1	TGCGCCAGCAGCCAAAAGGTCCCGGGACAGGGGAGCAGGACTGAAGCTTTCTTT	CASSQKVPGQGSRTEAFF
TRBV6-5	15	-	-	TRBJ1-1	TGTGCCAGCAGTTGGGCGGCAGGGCGGAACACTGAAGCTTTCTTT	CASSWAAGRNTEAFF
TRBV28	18	-	TRBD2	TRBJ2-1	TGTGCCAGCAGCCGGGGACTAGCGGGAGTGGGGCTCTACAATGAGCAGTTCTTC	CASSRGLAGVGLYNEQFF
TRBV5-1	15	-	-	TRBJ1-1	TGCGCCAGCAGCTTGGGTAGCCCCCTGAACACTGAAGCTTTCTTT	CASSLGSPLNTEAFF
TRBV19	15	-	TRBD2	TRBJ2-1	TGTGCCAGTAGAAGTACTAGCGGGGCCAACAATGAGCAGTTCTTC	CASRSTSGANNEQFF
TRBV11-2	15	-	-	TRBJ2-3	TGTGCCAGCAGCTTAGATTGGCAGAACACAGATACGCAGTATTTT	CASSLDWQNTDTQYF
TRBV28	14	once	-	TRBJ2-5	TGTGCCAGCAGTAAGGATACGGGGTTGGAGACCCAGTACTTC	CASSKDTGLETQYF